Following are 24 T cell receptor beta chains from one sample sequenced in a study of cytomegalovirus exposure and HLA in healthy donors. The PCR had 60 Vbeta and 13 Jbeta primers. Generated by immunoSEQ multiplex PCR, the TCRdb table keeps only in-frame clones and is missing some. Of approximately 110,000 clones in the sample, about 80% were seen once. The sample was PBMCs. All receptors derive from a middle-aged man in good health and CMV-seropositive.

The gene calls are TRBV28 and TRBJ2-1, with D perhaps matching TRBD2 (5 bases). Germline loops: CDR1 MDHEN, CDR2 SYDVKM. V was pared by 6 bases and J by 2 bases, with 14 bases between. The CDR3 extends over 15 amino acids. This CDR3 reads CASSSIMRAYNEQFF. In DNA form, the CDR3 reads TGTGCCAGCAGCTCGATAATGAGGGCCTACAATGAGCAGTTCTTC.

V gene TRBV4-1 combines with J gene TRBJ2-1, with 8 positions matching TRBD2. This CDR3 comprises 15 residues. Germline assignment: CDR1 MGHRA and CDR2 YSYEKL. V trimming: 3 bases; J trimming: 2 bases; junction bases outside the gene matches: 3. The CDR3 coding sequence is TGCGCCAGCAGCCACTTAGCGGGGACCTACAATGAGCAGTTCTTC. The encoded protein is CASSHLAGTYNEQFF.

A few counts support this clone. The chain joins TRBV2 to TRBJ2-7; 9 nucleotides align to TRBD2. Germline CDR1 and CDR2: SNHLY and FYNNEI. Losses at the gene ends were 0 bases for V and 6 bases for J; bases not matched to a gene: 0. There are 13 residues in the CDR3. CDR3 sequence (DNA): TGTGCCAGCAGTGAAGCGCGGGGGGGCGAGCAGTACTTC. It is translated as CASSEARGGEQYF.

This clone has just a few counts. V is TRBV7-3 and J is TRBJ2-3, with unresolved D. The CDR3 is 13 amino acids. CDR1 and CDR2 (germline): SGHTA, FQGTGA. V was cut by 1 base and J by 8 bases, with 10 bases left in between. The DNA of the CDR3 is TGTGCCAGCAGCTTAAACCCCCGCGGTACGCAGTATTTT. This codes for CASSLNPRGTQYF.

This rearrangement joins TRBV9 to TRBJ2-2; possibly TRBD2 for D (7 bases). V dropped 8 bases and J dropped 1 base, with 15 bases sitting between them. The CDR3 covers 15 residues. In germline, CDR1 is SGDLS, CDR2 YYNGEE. This CDR3 is CASKAGHMNTGELFF. The CDR3 bases are TGTGCCAGTAAAGCGGGACACATGAACACCGGGGAGCTGTTTTTT.

The chain uses TRBV10-3 and TRBJ1-4, with D hard to call. The germline V and J ends were trimmed by 8 bases and 8 bases, with 15 bases remaining between them. The CDR3 contains 13 residues. Germline V gene data show CDR1 as ENHRY and CDR2 as SYGVKD. CDR3 residues: CAIGGREGEKLFF. CDR3 nucleotides: TGTGCCATCGGAGGCCGAGAAGGGGAAAAACTGTTTTTT.

The gene calls are TRBV4-1 and TRBJ2-7, with D perhaps matching TRBD1 (6 bases). Trimming took off 5 bases at V and 3 bases at J, with 14 bases between the two ends. The CDR3 has 14 amino acids. Germline V gene data show CDR1 as MGHRA and CDR2 as YSYEKL. This CDR3 is CASSWDTGGYEQYF. CDR3 coding DNA: TGCGCCAGCAGCTGGGACACTGGAGGCTACGAGCAGTACTTC.

The CDR3 DNA sequence: TGTGCCAGCTCACCAGAGGGAAATCAGCCCCAGCATTTT. Translation: CASSPEGNQPQHF. The chain combines TRBV18 with TRBJ1-5; D not certain. Germline CDR1 reads KGHSH; CDR2 reads LQKENI. Trimming stripped 2 bases from V and 4 bases from J, with 6 bases between. CDR3 size: 13 residues.

This chain connects TRBV6-5 to TRBJ2-7, with D unclear. Trimming shortened V by 5 bases and J by 5 bases, and 13 bases separated the two germline ends. There are 13 residues in the CDR3. CDR1 MNHEY and CDR2 SVGAGI come from the germline V gene. CDR3 residues: CASSPLYADEQYF. Written as DNA, the CDR3 is TGTGCCAGCAGTCCACTATACGCTGACGAGCAGTACTTC.

This clone was picked up a small number of times. V gene TRBV2 combines with J gene TRBJ1-3, with D possibly matching TRBD1 (6 bases). Germline V gene data show CDR1 as SNHLY and CDR2 as FYNNEI. This CDR3 contains 16 residues. V lost 8 bases and J 2 bases, leaving 19 bases between the germline ends. This chain's CDR3 is CASRTGGGLTGNTIYF. For the CDR3, the DNA is TGTGCCAGCCGAACCGGGGGGGGGCTCACTGGAAACACCATATATTTT.

This chain links TRBV5-1 with TRBJ2-7; 8 bases line up with TRBD2. Germline CDR1 and CDR2: SGHRS and YFSETQ. Unmatched junction bases numbered 7, after V lost 2 bases and J lost 6 bases. CDR3 length: 14 residues. CDR3 DNA sequence: TGCGCCAGCAGCTTCCCCGGGGGGGCCCGCGAGCAGTACTTC. This encodes CASSFPGGAREQYF.

This clone has a single count. The chain employs TRBV9 and TRBJ2-1; TRBD2 might be the D (5 bases). Germline loops: CDR1 SGDLS, CDR2 YYNGEE. CDR3 length: 14 amino acids. Trimming removed 1 base from V and 6 bases from J, with 11 bases in between. The DNA of the CDR3 is TGTGCCAGCAGCGTACTTGGGGAGAGCAATGAGCAGTTCTTC. It is translated as CASSVLGESNEQFF.

V and J are TRBV19 and TRBJ2-5; D is ambiguous. The CDR3 runs 14 residues. V lost 5 bases and J 5 bases, leaving 15 bases between the germline ends. Germline CDR1 reads LNHDA; CDR2 reads SQIVND (reference sequence). CDR3 loop: CASSPSGEVETQYF. The CDR3 nucleotides are TGTGCCAGTAGTCCTAGTGGAGAGGTGGAGACCCAGTACTTC.

The chain employs TRBV11-2 and TRBJ1-2; D perhaps matches TRBD1 (6 bases). Trimming stripped 5 bases from V and 4 bases from J, with 23 bases between. The germline V gene encodes CDR1 SGHAT and CDR2 FQNNGV. This CDR3 is built from 17 residues. The CDR3 nucleotides are TGTGCCAGCAGCAAAGCCCTTGGGCAGGGGAAGTTCTATGGCTACACCTTC. This gives the protein CASSKALGQGKFYGYTF.

In this sample, this clone turned up a few times. The chain uses TRBV19 and TRBJ2-2, with unresolved D. The CDR3 loop spans 14 amino acids. The germline V and J ends were trimmed by 2 bases and 2 bases, with 6 bases remaining between them. Germline-derived CDR1 and CDR2 are LNHDA and SQIVND (reference sequence). In DNA form, the CDR3 reads TGTGCCAGTAGTATAAACAGTAACACCGGGGAGCTGTTTTTT. It codes for CASSINSNTGELFF.

The rearrangement uses TRBV2 and TRBJ1-5; D perhaps matches TRBD1 (6 bases). Germline CDR1 SNHLY, CDR2 FYNNEI. V was clipped by 4 bases and J by 1 base, with 17 bases between them. CDR3 length: 17 residues. The CDR3 here is CASSVGQITLSNQPQHF. CDR3 sequence (DNA): TGTGCCAGCAGTGTTGGACAGATTACCCTCAGCAATCAGCCCCAGCATTTT.

The chain joins TRBV5-1 to TRBJ2-6, with 7 bases aligning to TRBD1. Germline V gene lookup returns CDR1 SGHRS and CDR2 YFSETQ. V was clipped by 1 base and J by 0 bases; unmatched bases: 7. The CDR3 spans 18 residues. The CDR3: CASSLSGQSLSGANVLTF. CDR3 nucleotides: TGCGCCAGCAGCTTGTCGGGACAGTCCCTCTCTGGGGCCAACGTCCTGACTTTC. The variable domain in full, completed from reference TRBV5-1 and TRBJ2-6, reads KAGVTQTPRYLIKTRGQQVTLSCSPISGHRSVSWYQQTPGQGLQFLFEYFSETQRNKGNFPGRFSGRQFSNSRSEMNVSTLELGDSALYLCASSLSGQSLSGANVLTFGAGSRLTVL.

This chain links TRBV19 with TRBJ1-4, with unresolved D. CDR1 and CDR2 (germline): LNHDA, SQIVND (reference sequence). This CDR3 region has 14 residues. The V gene lost 10 bases and the J gene lost 2 bases, with 14 bases spanning the gap. As DNA, the CDR3 is TGTGCCACCACCCCACAGCATACTAATGAAAAACTGTTTTTT. Protein sequence: CATTPQHTNEKLFF.

The J gene is TRBJ2-3, the V gene TRBV7-3; maybe TRBD2 (5 bases). Trimming removed 8 bases at V and 2 bases at J, with 14 bases between. The CDR3 is 14 amino acids. Germline V gives CDR1 SGHTA, CDR2 FQGTGA. The CDR3 bases are TGTGCCAGCGGCGCGGGCTGGGACACAGATACGCAGTATTTT. Encoded protein: CASGAGWDTDTQYF. The full variable domain, with the rest looked up from reference TRBV7-3 and TRBJ2-3, is GAGVSQTPSNKVTEKGKYVELRCDPISGHTALYWYRQSLGQGPEFLIYFQGTGAADDSGLPNDRFFAVRPEGSVSTLKIQRTERGDSAVYLCASGAGWDTDTQYFGPGTRLTVL.

V is TRBV2 and J is TRBJ2-7, with TRBD1 matching 8 bases. Germline V lookup: CDR1 SNHLY, CDR2 FYNNEI. The V and J ends lost 6 bases and 4 bases, in that order; junction bases with no gene match: 11. The CDR3 has 15 amino acids. The CDR3 loop reads CASRFARQGTYEQYF. As DNA, the CDR3 is TGTGCCAGCAGGTTCGCGAGACAGGGGACATACGAGCAGTACTTC.

V is TRBV4-1 and J is TRBJ2-3; 10 positions agree with TRBD2. The CDR3 is 18 amino acids. V dropped 2 bases and J dropped 2; count of bases not matched to a gene: 10. Germline V gives CDR1 MGHRA, CDR2 YSYEKL. The CDR3 here is CASSQQFSGGPHTDTQYF. In nucleotides, the CDR3 is TGCGCCAGCAGCCAACAATTTAGCGGGGGGCCACACACAGATACGCAGTATTTT.

The CDR3 nucleotides read TGCGCCAGCAGCCAAGAGCTGACAGGGGTCCGCGAGCAGTACTTC. This codes for CASSQELTGVREQYF. This chain connects TRBV4-1 to TRBJ2-7; 8 bases agree with TRBD1. Germline CDR1 and CDR2: MGHRA and YSYEKL. The ends lost 0 bases at V and 6 bases at J; junction bases unmatched: 7. The CDR3 runs to 15 residues.

The V call is TRBV10-3, the J call TRBJ1-1; TRBD1 matches 7 bases. From germline, CDR1 is ENHRY and CDR2 SYGVKD. V shed 0 bases, J shed 10 bases, and the junction held 11 bases outside the gene matches. The CDR3 sequence is 15 residues long. The CDR3 nucleotides are TGTGCCATCAGTGAGTCGGGACAGACGACCGGTGGAGCTTTCTTT. This translates into CAISESGQTTGGAFF.

This chain joins TRBV11-2 and TRBJ2-3; D is perhaps TRBD2 (6 bases). Germline lookup yields CDR1 SGHAT and CDR2 FQNNGV. Trimming removed 1 base at V and 0 bases at J, with 14 bases between. This CDR3 has 17 residues. DNA of the CDR3: TGTGCCAGCAGCTTAGCGGGACTTATAATTAGCACAGATACGCAGTATTTT. Residues: CASSLAGLIISTDTQYF.